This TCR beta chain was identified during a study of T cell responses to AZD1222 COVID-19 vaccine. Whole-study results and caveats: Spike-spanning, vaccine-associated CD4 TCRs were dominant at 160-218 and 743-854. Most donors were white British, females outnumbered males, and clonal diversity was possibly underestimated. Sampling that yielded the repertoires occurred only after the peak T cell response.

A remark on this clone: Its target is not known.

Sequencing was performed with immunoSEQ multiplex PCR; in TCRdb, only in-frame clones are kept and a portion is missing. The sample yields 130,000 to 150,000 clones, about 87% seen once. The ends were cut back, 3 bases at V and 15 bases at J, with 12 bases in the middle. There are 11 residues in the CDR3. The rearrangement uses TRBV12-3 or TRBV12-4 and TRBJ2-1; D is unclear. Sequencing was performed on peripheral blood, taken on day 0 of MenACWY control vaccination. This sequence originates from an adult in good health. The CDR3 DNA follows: TGTGCCAGCAGTTTTTTCGAGGCACGGTTCTTC. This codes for CASSFFEARFF.